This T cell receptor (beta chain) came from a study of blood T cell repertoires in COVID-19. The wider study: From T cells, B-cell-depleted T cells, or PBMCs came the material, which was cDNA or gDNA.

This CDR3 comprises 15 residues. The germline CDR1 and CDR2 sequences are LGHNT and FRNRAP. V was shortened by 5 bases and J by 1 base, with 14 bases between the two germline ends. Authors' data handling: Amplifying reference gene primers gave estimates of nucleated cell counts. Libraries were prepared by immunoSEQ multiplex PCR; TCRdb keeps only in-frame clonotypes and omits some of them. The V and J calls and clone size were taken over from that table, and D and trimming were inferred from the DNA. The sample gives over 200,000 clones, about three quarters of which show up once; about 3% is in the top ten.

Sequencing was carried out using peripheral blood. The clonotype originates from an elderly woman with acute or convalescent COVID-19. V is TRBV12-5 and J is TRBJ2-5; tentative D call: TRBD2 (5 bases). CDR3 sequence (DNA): TGTGCTAGTGGTAACCCGAGTAGCGCCCAAGAGACCCAGTACTTC. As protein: CASGNPSSAQETQYF.